Below, 4 T cell receptor beta chains from the same sample are listed, as sequenced in a study of blood T cell repertoires in COVID-19. Generated by immunoSEQ multiplex PCR, the TCRdb table keeps only in-frame clones and is missing some. The data contain 100,000 or so clones, around four fifths of them singletons. Sequencing was carried out using peripheral blood. Receptor source: a woman between 65 and 79 years old with active or convalescent COVID-19.

The CDR3 loop is CASSLGEHEKLFF. CDR3 nucleotide sequence: TGTGCCAGCAGCTTAGGGGAGCACGAAAAACTGTTTTTT. The chain is built from TRBV7-2 and TRBJ1-4; D not resolved. Germline values: CDR1 SGHTA, CDR2 FQGNSA. The CDR3 is 13 amino acids. The V end lost 1 base, the J end lost 8 bases, and 8 bases lay between the germline ends.

This clone was detected a few times. The chain carries TRBV3-1 (or the pseudogene TRBV3-2) and TRBJ2-7; D possibly corresponds to TRBD2 (5 bases). The CDR3 extends over 13 amino acids. V was pared by 4 bases and J by 7 bases, with 14 bases between. Germline assignment: CDR1 LGHDT and CDR2 YNNKEL (reference sequence). CDR3 sequence reads: CASSPGLRGEQYF. The CDR3, as DNA: TGTGCCAGCAGCCCCGGGCTCCGCGGGGAGCAGTACTTC.

The chain has TRBV7-8 and TRBJ2-5; 8 bases align to TRBD2. V was clipped by 4 bases and J by 13 bases; unmatched bases: 5. The CDR3 loop spans 11 amino acids. Germline lookup yields CDR1 SGHVS and CDR2 FQNEAQ. This CDR3 is CASSSGGLWYF. CDR3 sequence (DNA): TGTGCCAGCAGCTCGGGGGGGCTATGGTACTTC.

This clone was seen just once. The chain is built from TRBV5-8 and TRBJ1-3; no reliable D call. Trimming cost V 6 bases and J 0 bases, with 10 bases left between them. Germline lookup yields CDR1 SGHTS and CDR2 YDEGEE. The CDR3 covers 14 residues. CDR3 protein: CASTSHGSGNTIYF. The CDR3 nucleotides are TGTGCCAGCACCTCCCACGGCTCTGGAAACACCATATATTTT.